Presented here are 8 T cell receptor beta chains from one specimen sequenced in a study of blood T cell repertoires in COVID-19. The repertoire was sequenced with immunoSEQ multiplex PCR; TCRdb's copy has only in-frame clones and lacks some. The sample carries a few hundred thousand clones, approximately 89% recorded once. Sample: peripheral blood. These receptors were taken from a woman in her 70s with COVID-19, enrolled during active disease.

This clone appeared once. The chain employs TRBV28 and TRBJ1-1; D is ambiguous. Germline V gives CDR1 MDHEN, CDR2 SYDVKM. Between the trimmed V and J ends, which lost 6 bases and 8 bases, there was a span of 16 bases. CDR3 size: 13 residues. CDR3 protein: CASSPPRGTEAFF. The CDR3 DNA reads TGTGCCAGCAGCCCCCCCCGGGGAACAGAAGCTTTCTTT. The full variable domain, its missing parts supplied by reference TRBV28 and TRBJ1-1, is DVKVTQSSRYLVKRTGEKVFLECVQDMDHENMFWYRQDPGLGLRLIYFSYDVKMKEKGDIPEGYSVSREKKERFSLILESASTNQTSMYLCASSPPRGTEAFFGQGTRLTVV.

This clone has only one observation. The chain uses TRBV28 and TRBJ1-5; a possible D gene is TRBD1 (6 bases). Per the germline V gene, CDR1 is MDHEN and CDR2 is SYDVKM. Trimming took off 3 bases at V and 7 bases at J, with 16 bases between the two ends. CDR3 length: 15 residues. CDR3 residues: CASSLRTGTRQPQHF. CDR3 coding DNA: TGTGCCAGCAGTTTGAGAACAGGGACGAGGCAGCCCCAGCATTTT.

The V gene is TRBV19, the J gene TRBJ1-5, with 7 bases matching TRBD1. The CDR3 extends over 15 amino acids. Germline values: CDR1 LNHDA, CDR2 SQIVND (reference sequence). V lost 4 bases to trimming and J lost 0 bases; unmatched junction nucleotides: 3. This CDR3 is CASSRDSYSNQPQHF. In DNA form, the CDR3 reads TGTGCCAGTAGTAGGGACAGTTATAGCAATCAGCCCCAGCATTTT.

CDR3 region: CASSSTGSYSYGYTF. CDR3 nucleotides: TGTGCCAGTAGTTCTACAGGTTCCTATAGTTATGGCTACACCTTC. The V call is TRBV19, the J call TRBJ1-2; D may be TRBD1 (5 bases). V lost 5 bases and J 5 bases, leaving 18 bases between the germline ends. CDR1 is LNHDA and CDR2 is SQIVND in the germline V gene (reference sequence). This CDR3 has 15 residues.

The chain uses TRBV3-1 (or the pseudogene TRBV3-2) and TRBJ1-5, with 12 positions matching TRBD1. The CDR3 spans 18 residues. The germline V gene encodes CDR1 LGHDT and CDR2 YNNKEL (reference sequence). V trimming: 5 bases; J trimming: 0 bases; junction bases outside the gene matches: 8. CDR3 sequence: CASSTGTGGLNSNQPQHF. The CDR3 bases are TGTGCCAGCAGCACCGGGACAGGGGGCCTTAATAGCAATCAGCCCCAGCATTTT.

The chain employs TRBV4-1 and TRBJ1-4, with 9 bases fitting TRBD1. V was pared by 4 bases and J by 10 bases, with 10 bases of the junction left unmatched. The germline V gene has CDR1 MGHRA and CDR2 YSYEKL. The CDR3 is 15 amino acids. The CDR3 bases are TGCGCCAGCAGCCTACGGACAGGGGAAGGAGTAAAACTGTTTTTT. Protein sequence: CASSLRTGEGVKLFF.

V and J are TRBV11-3 and TRBJ1-3; maybe TRBD1 (6 bases). Trimming took off 5 bases at V and 0 bases at J, with 14 bases between the two ends. Germline V gives CDR1 SGHNT, CDR2 YENEEA. The CDR3 is 16 amino acids. CDR3 residues: CASSRWTESSGNTIYF. In DNA, the CDR3 is TGTGCCAGCAGCCGATGGACAGAGAGCTCTGGAAACACCATATATTTT. Full variable domain (remainder filled in from reference TRBV11-3 and TRBJ1-3): EAGVVQSPRYKIIEKKQPVAFWCNPISGHNTLYWYLQNLGQGPELLIRYENEEAVDDSQLPKDRFSAERLKGVDSTLKIQPAELGDSAVYLCASSRWTESSGNTIYFGEGSWLTVV.

The chain combines TRBV29-1 with TRBJ1-1; D not resolved. CDR1 and CDR2 from the germline V gene are SQVTM and ANQGSEA. V was pared by 5 bases and J by 1 base, with 8 bases between. This CDR3 spans 12 amino acids. In nucleotides, the CDR3 is TGCAGCGTTTACAGATCGAACACTGAAGCTTTCTTT. Translated: CSVYRSNTEAFF.